A single T cell receptor beta chain is shown here with its context. The table lists this clone with a few counts. Its antigen is currently not known. No clone much larger than this one lies a single base away; base qualities are absent. The data stem from a study of beta chain features in type 1 diabetes (dated by TCRdb to about 2018). With regard to the full study: Mean age, gender distribution, total cell number and subset yield did not differ between patients and healthy donors. A total of 107,917,701 sorted cells were examined across all samples, and the number of cells per subset was strongly correlated with RNA yield. In the study, recently diagnosed type 1 diabetes patients and matched healthy donors were compared on the TCRB repertoires of their sorted circulating CD4+ T cell subsets. Whereas all 30 or so donors provided naive and central memory subsets, regulatory and stem cell-like memory subsets were isolated from just 8 patients and about 8 healthy donors.

From each donor, a single peripheral blood sample of 90 to 150 mL on average was drawn into heparinised tubes. A BD FACSAria II was used to sort naive, central memory, regulatory and stem cell-like memory CD4+ T cells with a panel that included CD45RO, CCR7, CD25, CD127, CD95 and CD27. Every sorted population had a purity above 95%. PBMCs were isolated right away by Lymphoprep density gradient centrifugation and were stained directly, without culture. Samples were stained and sorted in pairs, with one healthy donor and one patient per experiment, so that batch effects were minimized. As encoded in the germline V gene, CDR1 is SGHTA while CDR2 is FQGNSA. The germline V end is reduced by 1 base and the J end by 2 bases; junction bases left unmatched: 1. The CDR3 has 14 amino acids, counting the end cysteine and phenylalanine. Of all the DNA, just the CDR3 is kept, 42 bases in frame from base 1. Overall results and qualifications from the work: Naive, central memory and regulatory TCRB repertoires appeared more similar among patients than among healthy donors. At VDJ recombination sites, type 1 diabetes patients had fewer insertions and more deleted nucleotides, which implies abnormalities in thymic rearrangement. In all four CD4+ subsets, TCRB CDR3 length was moderately but significantly shorter in type 1 diabetes patients. Sequencing cDNA rather than genomic DNA could over-represent highly expressing activated cells, although activation and CD3 levels did not differ between groups. PCR may preferentially amplify shorter templates, but because patient and control samples were amplified and corrected together, any resulting skew would affect both groups equally. HLA sub-analyses involved small numbers of individuals, so any influence of HLA type on TCRB rearrangement remained unresolved.

The entire amount of isolated RNA was reverse transcribed using the High Capacity cDNA Reverse Transcription Kit, so the sequenced TCRB transcripts were expressed ones. Naive, central memory and regulatory T cell samples underwent deep immunoSEQ sequencing, averaging roughly 3.3 million total reads per sample. After sorted cells were lysed in RLT buffer, RNA was extracted with DNase-treated RNeasy Micro or Mini kits, with the choice depending on cell number. To prevent cross-contamination, each cell subset was processed individually, whereas patient and healthy donor samples were processed jointly. The immunoSEQ multiplex PCR was used to amplify TCRB sequences from cDNA, generating 87-bp fragments that spanned the CDR3 region. Sequencing of the amplicons was performed on the Illumina HiSeq platform. For the original study's pipeline: Synthetic template baselines were used to correct PCR bias computationally, reads within Hamming distance 2 were collapsed, and singletons that could not be merged were discarded. Reads were aligned to IMGT to assign V, D and J genes, CDR3 length, and insertions or deletions at six rearrangement sites. Within each subset, clonotype counts were normalized to the number of sorted cells before true diversity and Gini coefficients were calculated with the tcR R package. The overlap coefficient, calculated on TCRB nucleotide sequences, was used to measure repertoire sharing. TCRdb obtained this table from immuneACCESS and retained in-frame rearrangements with V and J assigned. These tables miss some clones; where compared with another copy, unresolved V genes account for less than half of the shortfall, and the remainder is unexplained. That table is the source of V, J and clone size, and D and trimming were worked out from the DNA. In this sample the table shows more than 100,000 clones, 7% to 10% of which occur a single time. The ten largest make up 0.7% to 0.85% of the sample.

The source is a young man with type 1 diabetes. The sequence is built from TRBV7-2 and TRBJ1-2, with 7 junctional bases fitting TRBD1. What was sequenced was central memory CD4+ T cells from blood. The CDR3 protein: CASSLGQGNYGYTF. The DNA sequence follows: TGTGCCAGCAGCTTAGGACAGGGCAACTATGGCTACACCTTC. Beyond the CDR3, the reference TRBV7-2 and TRBJ1-2 genes provide the residues; the full variable domain reads: GAGVSQSPSNKVTEKGKDVELRCDPISGHTALYWYRQSLGQGLEFLIYFQGNSAPDKSGLPSDRFSAERTGGSVSTLTIQRTQQEDSAVYLCASSLGQGNYGYTFGSGTRLTVV.